This is a list of T cell receptor beta chains from one sample in a study of blood T cell repertoires in COVID-19. Sequenced by immunoSEQ multiplex PCR; TCRdb stores in-frame clones only, minus some. The data contain 350,000 or so clones, roughly 87% of them singletons. The sequencing input was PBMCs or T cells enriched from blood (not recorded which). The receptors were sampled from a woman between 25 and 40 years old who had recovered from COVID-19. Both conserved end residues are part of each CDR3. D genes are given only for firm matches.

J	V	D	CDR3	DNA
TRBJ2-1	TRBV1	NA	CTSSQDLNLAGPITSSSYNEQFF	TGCACCAGCAGCCAAGATCTAAACCTAGCGGGCCCGATTACCTCCAGCTCCTACAATGAGCAGTTCTTC
TRBJ2-7	TRBV7-2	TRBD1	CASSRDRRYEQYF	TGTGCCAGCAGCCGGGACAGACGCTACGAGCAGTACTTC
TRBJ1-1	TRBV27	TRBD1	CASSWGRGRLNTEAFF	TGTGCCAGCAGCTGGGGCAGGGGGCGATTGAACACTGAAGCTTTCTTT
TRBJ2-3	TRBV6-5	NA	CASSTTFGRTDTQYF	TGTGCCAGCAGTACCACTTTTGGGCGCACAGATACGCAGTATTTT
TRBJ1-2	TRBV27	NA	CASSLYTGRGYTF	TGTGCCAGCAGTTTATATACAGGGCGCGGCTACACCTTC
TRBJ2-1	TRBV20-1	TRBD1	CSASGPGGHNEQFF	TGCAGTGCTAGTGGACCAGGGGGCCACAATGAGCAGTTCTTC
TRBJ1-1	TRBV18	TRBD1	CASSPERQGGTEAFF	TGTGCCAGCTCACCAGAGCGTCAGGGGGGAACTGAAGCTTTCTTT
TRBJ2-3	TRBV7-6	TRBD2	CASSSTLTSGRKDF	TGTGCCAGCAGCTCCACTCTGACTAGCGGGAGGAAGGATTTT
TRBJ2-7	TRBV14	NA	CASSPKWARVFYEQYF	TGTGCCAGCAGCCCAAAGTGGGCCAGGGTTTTCTACGAGCAGTACTTC
TRBJ1-5	TRBV2	TRBD1	CASREGQGAGGNQPQHF	TGTGCCAGCAGGGAGGGACAGGGAGCGGGGGGCAATCAGCCCCAGCATTTT
TRBJ1-2	TRBV5-1	NA	CASSLIRQSPYGYTF	TGCGCCAGCAGCTTGATCCGACAGTCTCCCTATGGCTACACCTTC
TRBJ2-2	TRBV30	NA	CAWKARGNTGELFF	TGTGCCTGGAAGGCGCGGGGGAACACCGGGGAGCTGTTTTTT
TRBJ1-1	TRBV7-2	TRBD1	CASSRDSMNTEAFF	TGTGCCAGCAGCCGGGACAGCATGAACACTGAAGCTTTCTTT
TRBJ1-5	TRBV10-3	NA	CAISEYSSNQPQHF	TGTGCCATCAGTGAGTACTCGAGCAATCAGCCCCAGCATTTT
TRBJ1-2	TRBV11-3	TRBD1	CASSSTTGWGYGYTF	TGTGCCAGCAGCTCTACGACAGGGTGGGGCTATGGCTACACCTTC